Below, 24 T cell receptor beta chains from the same sample are listed, as sequenced in a study of T cells after yellow fever vaccination. TCRdb used MiXCR to reprocess the 5' RACE reads, holding one entry per CDR3 protein. This sample has under 600,000 distinct CDR3 sequences, with roughly 14% found just once. The sequencing here drew on PBMCs, taken on the day of the yellow fever booster vaccination. The receptor set was obtained from a young man who received the YFV17D yellow fever vaccine.

This chain connects TRBV7-9 to TRBJ2-1, with TRBD1 as a possible D gene (5 bases). Trimming stripped 4 bases from V and 9 bases from J, with 10 bases between. CDR1 and CDR2 from the germline V gene are SEHNR and FQNEAQ (reference sequence). The CDR3 extends over 12 amino acids. The CDR3 loop reads CASSSARGEQFF. The CDR3 DNA follows: TGTGCCAGCAGCTCCGCTAGGGGTGAGCAGTTCTTC.

This sequence joins TRBV7-8 and TRBJ1-1, with 11 bases fitting TRBD1. The CDR3 consists of 18 residues. J was trimmed by 1 base and V by 4 bases; bases with no gene match: 11. Germline V gene lookup returns CDR1 SGHVS and CDR2 FQNEAQ. The CDR3 DNA follows: TGTGCCAGCAGCTCAAGGACAGGGGGCGAAAGAGCGAACACTGAAGCTTTCTTT. Its translation: CASSSRTGGERANTEAFF.

This clonotype was seen a handful of times. The chain joins TRBV20-1 to TRBJ1-3; D not resolved. The CDR3 consists of 12 residues. The germline V and J ends were trimmed by 6 bases and 7 bases, with 13 bases remaining between them. Germline V CDR1 and CDR2: DFQATT, SNEGSKA (reference sequence). The DNA of the CDR3 is TGCAGTGCCTTCCACATCAGCAACACCATATATTTT. Encoded protein: CSAFHISNTIYF.

The chain carries TRBV28 and TRBJ2-3; TRBD1 might be the D (6 bases). CDR3 length: 15 residues. Looked up from germline, CDR1 is MDHEN and CDR2 is SYDVKM. The V end was cut by 5 bases, the J end by 0 bases, with 12 bases between. In nucleotides, the CDR3 is TGTGCCAGCAGTGCCAGGGGTAGGAGCACAGATACGCAGTATTTT. It codes for CASSARGRSTDTQYF.

The rearrangement links TRBV20-1 to TRBJ2-6; D not resolved. Germline CDR1 is DFQATT and CDR2 is SNEGSKA (reference sequence). The ends were cut back, 0 bases at V and 0 bases at J, with 3 bases in the middle. The CDR3 has 14 residues. The CDR3 sequence: CSARDPSGANVLTF. The CDR3, as DNA: TGCAGTGCTAGAGATCCCTCTGGGGCCAACGTCCTGACTTTC.

The sample holds a few counts of this clonotype. This chain links TRBV6-5 with TRBJ2-1, with D hard to call. This CDR3 spans 14 amino acids. Per germline, CDR1 MNHEY and CDR2 SVGAGI. Trimming removed 0 bases at V and 10 bases at J, with 13 bases between. CDR3 residues: CASSYSSWGYEQFF. CDR3 coding DNA: TGTGCCAGCAGTTACTCGAGTTGGGGATACGAGCAGTTCTTC.

The J gene is TRBJ2-3, the V gene TRBV20-1; D not resolved. CDR3 size: 15 residues. The germline V gene has CDR1 DFQATT and CDR2 SNEGSKA (reference sequence). With 1 base removed from V and 1 base from J, the gap between germline ends came to 12 bases. This CDR3 reads CSARVGLQRTDTQYF. As DNA, the CDR3 is TGCAGTGCTAGAGTTGGGCTACAACGCACAGATACGCAGTATTTT.

The genes are TRBV5-1 and TRBJ2-1; D ambiguous. This CDR3 has 14 amino acids. The ends were cut back, 4 bases at V and 1 base at J, with 9 bases in the middle. In germline, CDR1 is SGHRS, CDR2 YFSETQ. CDR3 region: CASSEGVSYNEQFF. CDR3 sequence (DNA): TGCGCCAGCAGCGAAGGAGTATCCTACAATGAGCAGTTCTTC.

This clonotype was counted once. The chain carries TRBV5-1 and TRBJ2-2, with D unresolved. The V gene lost 4 bases and the J gene lost 4 bases, with 11 bases spanning the gap. The germline CDR1 and CDR2 sequences are SGHRS and YFSETQ. This CDR3 has 14 amino acids. CDR3 coding DNA: TGCGCCAGCAGCCCCGACGGTGCCACCGGGGAGCTGTTTTTT. This encodes CASSPDGATGELFF.

In this sample, this clonotype turned up many times. J is TRBJ1-1 and V is TRBV19; D is unclear. The CDR3 totals 14 residues. Germline V gives CDR1 LNHDA, CDR2 SQIVND (reference sequence). V was clipped by 7 bases and J by 2 bases, with 14 bases between them. This CDR3 reads CASIRTASNTEAFF. The CDR3, as DNA: TGTGCCAGTATCAGGACGGCAAGCAACACTGAAGCTTTCTTT.

The chain joins TRBV15 to TRBJ2-5, with D unclear. Germline CDR1 LNHNV, CDR2 YYDKDF (reference sequence). This CDR3 has 13 amino acids. V was cut by 0 bases and J by 0 bases, with 2 bases left in between. CDR3 bases: TGTGCCACCAGCAGAGAATACCAAGAGACCCAGTACTTC. Translated: CATSREYQETQYF.

This clonotype has only a few counts. V usage is TRBV7-9 and J usage is TRBJ2-1; D remains ambiguous. This CDR3 has 14 residues. Deletions cut 2 bases from V and 7 bases from J, with 12 bases between. CDR1 and CDR2 from the germline V gene are SEHNR and FQNEAQ (reference sequence). As DNA, the CDR3 is TGTGCCAGCAGCTTATCCGTTAGGCAAAATGAGCAGTTCTTC. It translates to CASSLSVRQNEQFF.

This clonotype was detected a few times. The CDR3 DNA follows: TGTGCCAGCAGCCAAACCCCGGGACCAACGTTCCCCTACGAGCAGTACTTC. This encodes CASSQTPGPTFPYEQYF. The gene calls are TRBV3-1 and TRBJ2-7; D assignment may be TRBD1 or TRBD2 (5 bases each). The germline gives CDR1 LGHDT, CDR2 YNNKEL (reference sequence). This CDR3 region has 17 residues. Trimming took off 2 bases at V and 2 bases at J, with 19 bases between the two ends.

The rearrangement uses TRBV10-3 and TRBJ2-7; no clear D. Trimming cost V 3 bases and J 3 bases, with 9 bases left between them. This CDR3 spans 13 amino acids. CDR1 ENHRY and CDR2 SYGVKD come from the germline V gene. The CDR3 reads CAISETPDYEQYF. The CDR3 DNA follows: TGTGCCATCAGTGAAACTCCAGACTACGAGCAGTACTTC.

This clonotype was seen more than once but under ten times. V and J are TRBV28 and TRBJ2-1; 8 nucleotides align to TRBD1. Germline trimming cut 7 bases from V and 0 bases from J; bases unmatched to any gene: 8. This CDR3 has 16 residues. The V gene's germline CDR1 is MDHEN and CDR2 SYDVKM. CDR3 DNA sequence: TGTGCCAGCACCCCGACAGGGGAGTCCTCCTACAATGAGCAGTTCTTC. Translated, it gives CASTPTGESSYNEQFF.

The chain uses TRBV20-1 and TRBJ2-5, with D possibly being TRBD1 or TRBD2 (5 bases each). The CDR3 extends over 12 amino acids. The ends were cut back, 4 bases at V and 5 bases at J, with 11 bases in the middle. Germline V lookup: CDR1 DFQATT, CDR2 SNEGSKA (reference sequence). This chain's CDR3 is CSAKQERETQYF. The CDR3 DNA follows: TGCAGTGCTAAACAGGAGCGGGAGACCCAGTACTTC.

There are a few counts of this clonotype. The gene calls are TRBV5-1 and TRBJ2-7, with 11 positions matching TRBD1. CDR3 length: 15 amino acids. CDR1 and CDR2 (germline): SGHRS, YFSETQ. With V trimmed by 3 bases and J by 6 bases, 8 bases remained unmatched. In DNA form, the CDR3 reads TGCGCCAGCAGCTCGGGACCGGGACAGGGGGGCGAGCAGTACTTC. Residues: CASSSGPGQGGEQYF.

CDR3 nucleotides: TGCAGTGCTAGATCTGCTGGGTTCTCCTACGAGCAGTACTTC. Translated, it gives CSARSAGFSYEQYF. The rearrangement joins TRBV20-1 to TRBJ2-7; the D is unclear. Trimming stripped 2 bases from V and 0 bases from J, with 11 bases between. This CDR3 has 14 residues. The germline V gene encodes CDR1 DFQATT and CDR2 SNEGSKA (reference sequence).

This clonotype was counted many times. The J gene is TRBJ2-1, the V gene TRBV4-3; D remains unclear. Germline CDR1 and CDR2: LGHNA and YSLEER. Trimming took off 0 bases at V and 1 base at J, with 10 bases between the two ends. The CDR3 covers 16 residues. This CDR3 reads CASSQEHSQSYNEQFF. The CDR3 DNA reads TGCGCCAGCAGCCAAGAGCACTCTCAATCCTACAATGAGCAGTTCTTC.

This clonotype was recorded many times. The chain joins TRBV10-3 to TRBJ2-5; D might be TRBD1 (6 bases). From germline, CDR1 is ENHRY and CDR2 SYGVKD. The V end was cut by 2 bases, the J end by 2 bases, with 9 bases between. This CDR3 has 14 residues. The CDR3 region has the DNA TGTGCCATCAGTGAGGGGGGCCCTCAAGAGACCCAGTACTTC. This translates into CAISEGGPQETQYF.

This clonotype was found once. The rearrangement links TRBV6-2 or TRBV6-3 to TRBJ2-5; possible D gene TRBD2, 7 bases. Germline CDR1 MNHEY, CDR2 SVGEGT. CDR3 length equals 16 residues. Trimming shortened V by 7 bases and J by 2 bases, and 20 bases separated the two germline ends. CDR3 DNA: TGTGCCAGCACCCAAGGGAGGGGGGATCTTCAAGAGACCCAGTACTTC. It is translated as CASTQGRGDLQETQYF.

This clonotype was counted a few times. This chain joins TRBV28 and TRBJ2-4; 8 bases map to TRBD1. V shed 2 bases, J shed 15 bases, and the junction held 6 bases outside the gene matches. Germline values: CDR1 MDHEN, CDR2 SYDVKM. The CDR3 totals 12 residues. The CDR3, as DNA: TGTGCCAGCAGTTTAAGTGACAGGGGAAGGTACTTC. As protein: CASSLSDRGRYF.

Comment on this clonotype: This CDR3 is missing its conserved last phenylalanine or tryptophan, likely due to a read error. The DNA is left out, because the CDR3 cannot be placed on it with certainty; the CDR3 is given as TCRdb lists it. This sequence joins TRBV20-1 and TRBJ1-2; no check of the table's D call, TRBD1, against the DNA was made. CDR1 DFQATT and CDR2 SNEGSKA come from the germline V gene (reference sequence). Ends included, the CDR3 has 9 residues. CDR3 region: CSARDRGDL.

In DNA, the CDR3 is TGTGCCAGCAACACGGGGGACTTACAAGAGACCCAGTACTTC. It specifies CASNTGDLQETQYF. The chain employs TRBV7-9 and TRBJ2-5; D possibly corresponds to TRBD2 (6 bases). The V end lost 7 bases, the J end lost 2 bases, and 14 bases lay between the germline ends. This CDR3 region has 14 residues. The germline V gene has CDR1 SEHNR and CDR2 FQNEAQ (reference sequence).